This T cell receptor beta chain is drawn from a study of blood T cells in healthy people across ages. Using a J-beta primer mix together with a sample-barcoded 5' primer, a second PCR was run for roughly 7 to 11 cycles. One entry per CDR3 protein results from TCRdb running MiXCR on the 5' RACE reads. The table records roughly 800,000 distinct CDR3 sequences, approximately 25% of them present only once. These same data were also listed under a study on T cells of mothers and their children.

The sequenced sample consisted of blood. The receptor comes from a boy younger than 18 in good health.

The CDR3 bases are TGTGCCAGCAGCGTAGGGGGGGTAGGAGTCTACGAGCAGTACTTC. Its protein is CASSVGGVGVYEQYF. The chain has TRBV9 and TRBJ2-5, with TRBD2 as a possible D gene (6 bases). The better agreement between TRBJ2-7 and the DNA end casts doubt on the J call. Germline V CDR1 and CDR2: SGDLS, YYNGEE. There are 15 residues in the CDR3.